This record covers a single T cell receptor (beta chain). Its antigen is still unknown. Then a second PCR, running about 6 to 11 cycles, was carried out with a sample-barcoded 5' primer and a J-beta primer mix. In TCRdb, the 5' RACE reads were re-called with MiXCR into one record per CDR3 protein. This table has 1.6 million or so distinct CDR3 sequences, roughly 30% appearing once. These data come from a study of blood T cells in healthy people across ages. Study results and caveats: Per million T cells, the diversity of TCR beta decreased roughly linearly as age advanced.

Per the germline V gene, CDR1 is KGHSH and CDR2 is LQKENI. The CDR3 is made up of 15 amino acids. The V end lost 3 bases, the J end lost 3 bases, and 12 bases lay between the germline ends. Sequenced material: blood. This sequence originates from a woman in her twenties or thirties in good health. The chain has TRBV18 and TRBJ2-1; the D gene could be TRBD1 or TRBD2 (5 bases each). CDR3 sequence: CASSPGTANYNEQFF. The CDR3, as DNA: TGTGCCAGCTCACCCGGGACGGCGAACTACAATGAGCAGTTCTTC.